This TCR beta chain comes out of a study of cytomegalovirus exposure and HLA in healthy donors. Findings and caveats of the study: Most TCR sequences proved rare, with some public TCRs found in many donors. There were under 200 TCR beta chains listed as cytomegalovirus-associated.

The donors were in the approximately 120-subject validation cohort; that cohort was separate from the approximately 700-subject first cohort. The V gene's germline CDR1 is SGHNT and CDR2 YYREEE (reference sequence). The V end was cut by 2 bases, the J end by 4 bases, with 6 bases between. The CDR3 has 13 residues. The data were produced by immunoSEQ multiplex PCR, yet TCRdb's version contains in-frame clones alone and is incomplete. Of roughly 150,000 clones listed, around 90% are singletons. As concerns this clone: The antigen is unknown.

The receptor comes from a young man in good health and CMV-seronegative. The V and J genes are TRBV5-4 and TRBJ2-2; D unresolved. The specimen was PBMCs. The CDR3 loop reads CASSLRSTGELFF. The DNA for the CDR3 is TGTGCCAGCAGCTTAAGGAGCACCGGGGAGCTGTTTTTT.